This entry features one T cell receptor beta chain sequence. Ten or more counts support this clonotype. What this receptor recognizes is not known. The record has no base qualities; no much larger clone is one base away. The data originate from a study of neurological immune-mediated disorders (dated by TCRdb to the late 2010s). Background on the whole study: Peripheral blood TCR-beta repertoires from HTLV-I-associated myelopathy (HAM/TSP) patients, multiple sclerosis patients and healthy controls were compared by UMI-based sequencing. The approximately 110 TCR-beta libraries included longitudinal samples, technical triplicates and paired sorted CD4+ and CD8+ T-cell subsets alongside PBMC samples. Of the approximately 66 subjects in the cohort, some 15 were HAM/TSP patients, approximately 34 were multiple sclerosis patients, and around 20 were healthy controls.

Broad study findings and their caveats: The highest TCR clonal expansion was observed in HAM/TSP patients, whereas the lowest was observed in MS patients, even when compared with healthy controls. No identical CDR3 amino acid sequences were found to be shared among expanded clones across subjects, suggesting that TCR-beta repertoires were private in all groups.

cDNA was synthesized by template-switch 5'RACE using a primer with a 10-nucleotide random unique molecular identifier that tagged each TCR transcript. Every sequencing run covered 15-18 subjects and yielded more than 170 million TCR-beta sequences. The RNeasy kit was used for extraction of total RNA. The KAPA Real-time Library Amplification kit was used to amplify TCR-beta VDJ regions with primers targeting the TCR constant region and the 5'RACE anchor. A first PCR added sample indexes and Illumina adaptors, after which a second PCR increased the library yield. After purification with Ampure beads, the TCR product of roughly 650 bp was size-selected on a 2% E-gel SizeSelection system. Before pooling, library quality was checked on a Bioanalyzer, concentration was measured with Qubit, and libraries were quantified with the Kapa Library Quantification kit. An Illumina HiSeq 2500 was used to sequence the libraries paired-end at 2 x 150 bp. To increase sequence diversity, roughly 24-32% phiX was spiked into each library pool. For the original study's pipeline: Quality-filtered reads were processed with the UMI-based MiGEC pipeline, and over 75% of raw TCR sequences were removed by the MiGEC pipeline during error correction. VDJ genes were aligned to IMGT germline references, and clonotypes were defined by unique CDR3 amino acid sequence plus V-J genes. VDJtools evaluated clonal expansion, Shannon diversity and CDR3 relatedness (CalcPairwiseDistances, ClusterSamples); CLCbio workbench built phylogenetic trees. Expanded clones were defined as having at least 8 unique UMIs, based on coefficient-of-variation modelling across technical triplicates. TCRdb itself trimmed the public reads at Q25 with fastp, ran MiXCR and retained productive beta chains. CDR3 protein sequences are deduplicated, and each keeps its most common genes and DNA. It is TCRdb's table, rather than the study itself, that gives the V and J calls and clone size. A total of roughly 44,000 distinct CDR3 sequences appear in this sample, around 6% of them only once. About 0.6% of the sample goes to the ten largest clones.

Blood bank volunteers in Maryland, USA served as the healthy controls. TCR libraries for sorted subsets were made from some 1 million sorted CD4+ or CD8+ T cells. PBMCs were separated from peripheral blood using Ficoll-Hypaque density gradient centrifugation and then cryopreserved in liquid nitrogen. The study also sequenced paired sorted CD4+ and CD8+ subsets from healthy controls, HAM/TSP patients and MS patients. The TCR sequence derives from a woman aged 35 to 49 in good health. The sample consisted of CD4+ T cells from blood.

The CDR3: CSVVGAGASHEQFF. The DNA sequence follows: TGCAGCGTTGTTGGAGCGGGAGCATCCCATGAGCAGTTCTTC. This chain joins TRBV29-1 to TRBJ2-1; the central 8 bases match TRBD2. Including cysteine and phenylalanine, the CDR3 has 14 amino acids. Of all the DNA, just the CDR3 is kept, 42 bases in frame from base 1. CDR1 and CDR2 are read off the germline V gene as SQVTM and ANQGSEA. The junction shows trimming of 4 bases on V and 8 bases on J, and the gene matches do not reach 10 bases of it.